This paragraph reports one T cell receptor beta chain. No cognate antigen has been identified for it. Base qualities are not at hand, and no much larger clone is one base apart. This sample stems from a study of breast tumors, draining lymph nodes, adjacent tissues listed by TCRdb under 2016. Regarding the study in general: In breast cancer patients, the study compared the TCR beta repertoires of tumor, adjacent nontumor tissue and axillary lymph nodes. In human breast cancer, the study set out to assess how tumor, surrounding tissue and draining lymph node repertoires relate to one another and whether T cells might be exchanged between them. Beyond this particular receptor, the publication reports: Tumor and nontumor tissue repertoires were significantly more similar in luminal-like than in basal-like breast cancer. The data were judged consistent with most tumor T cells deriving from the lymph node and then expanding within tumor tissue. Tumor T-cell repertoires showed less diversity than lymph node repertoires and more diversity than nontumor tissue repertoires, and tumor T-cell repertoires showed preferential V and J gene usage. The conclusion that tumor T cells originate in lymph nodes was presented as consistent with a hypothesis rather than as directly demonstrated.

The CDR1 and CDR2 encoded by the germline V gene (reference sequence) are DFQATT and SNEGSKA. The CDR3, from cysteine to phenylalanine, totals 12 residues. Left in the record is the CDR3 DNA by itself, 36 bases read in frame from the first base. Trimming costs V 7 bases and J 1 base, and their ends lie 11 bases apart. Sequencing took place on an Illumina HiSeq 2000. Multiplex PCR amplification was used to build the TCR beta chain libraries. The amplified TCR beta chain products were analyzed by high-throughput sequencing. TCRdb handled the public reads itself, with Q25 trimming in fastp and clone calling in MiXCR, and kept productive beta chains. All rows with the same CDR3 protein become a single entry with the most common DNA and genes. This sample holds approximately 63,000 distinct CDR3 sequences; 57% were observed only once. Around 20% of the sample comes from the top ten.

The source is a female donor with breast cancer. Some clones in this sample may be carry-over from other donors' samples. The specimen sequenced was breast tumor tissue. The chain employs TRBV20-1 and TRBJ2-7, with the D segment identity uncertain. The DNA sequence is TGCAGTGTTTCAGGTTTGTCCTACGAGCAGTACTTC. Translation gives CSVSGLSYEQYF.